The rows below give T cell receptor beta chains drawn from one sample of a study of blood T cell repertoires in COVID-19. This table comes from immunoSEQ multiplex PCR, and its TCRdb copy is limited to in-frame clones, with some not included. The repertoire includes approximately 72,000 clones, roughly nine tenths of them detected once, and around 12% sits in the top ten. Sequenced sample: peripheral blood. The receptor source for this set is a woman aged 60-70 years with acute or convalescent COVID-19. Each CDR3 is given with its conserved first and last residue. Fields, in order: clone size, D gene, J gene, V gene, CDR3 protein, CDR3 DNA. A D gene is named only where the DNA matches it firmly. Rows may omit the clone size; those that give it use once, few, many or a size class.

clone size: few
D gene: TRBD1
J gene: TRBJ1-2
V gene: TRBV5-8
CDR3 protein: CASSVDRGYFMGGYTF
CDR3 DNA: TGTGCCAGCAGCGTGGACAGGGGGTACTTTATGGGTGGCTACACCTTC

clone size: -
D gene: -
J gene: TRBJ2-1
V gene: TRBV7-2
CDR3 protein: CASSLGVSSYNEQFF
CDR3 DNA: TGTGCCAGCAGCCTGGGAGTAAGCTCCTACAATGAGCAGTTCTTC

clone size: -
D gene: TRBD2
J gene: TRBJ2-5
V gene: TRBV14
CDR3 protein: CASSQVPRGGLTTKETQYF
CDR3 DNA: TGTGCCAGCAGCCAAGTTCCACGGGGGGGCCTGACGACCAAAGAGACCCAGTACTTC

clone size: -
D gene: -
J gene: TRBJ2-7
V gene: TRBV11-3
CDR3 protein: CASSSNTYEQYF
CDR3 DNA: TGTGCCAGCAGCTCCAACACCTACGAGCAGTACTTC

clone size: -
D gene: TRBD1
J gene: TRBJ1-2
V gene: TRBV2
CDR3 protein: CALVEGQSYGYTF
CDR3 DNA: TGTGCACTAGTGGAGGGACAGAGCTATGGCTACACCTTC

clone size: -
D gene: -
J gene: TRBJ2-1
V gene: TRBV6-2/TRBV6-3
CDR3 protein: CASSPRYNEQFF
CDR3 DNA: TGTGCCAGCAGTCCCCGTTACAATGAGCAGTTCTTC

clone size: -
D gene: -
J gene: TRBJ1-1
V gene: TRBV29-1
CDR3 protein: CSVGVGVTNTEAFF
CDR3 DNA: TGCAGCGTTGGGGTCGGGGTCACGAACACTGAAGCTTTCTTT

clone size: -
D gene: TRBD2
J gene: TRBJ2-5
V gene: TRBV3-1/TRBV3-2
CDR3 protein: CASRAGWRGEETQYF
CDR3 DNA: TGTGCCAGCCGGGCAGGTTGGCGGGGGGAAGAGACCCAGTACTTC

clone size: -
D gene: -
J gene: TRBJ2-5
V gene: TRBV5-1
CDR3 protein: CASSFRETQYF
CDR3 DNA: TGCGCCAGCAGCTTTCGGGAGACCCAGTACTTC

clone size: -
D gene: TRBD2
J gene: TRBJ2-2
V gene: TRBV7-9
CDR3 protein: CASSSGLAGLVTGELFF
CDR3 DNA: TGTGCCAGCAGCTCGGGACTAGCGGGTTTAGTCACCGGGGAGCTGTTTTTT

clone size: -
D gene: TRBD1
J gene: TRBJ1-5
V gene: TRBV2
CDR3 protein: CASSTGQGAGQPQHF
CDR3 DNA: TGTGCCAGCAGTACGGGACAGGGGGCAGGACAGCCCCAGCATTTT

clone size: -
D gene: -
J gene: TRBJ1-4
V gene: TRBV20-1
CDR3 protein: CSASRWGGEKLFF
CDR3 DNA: TGCAGTGCTAGTAGGTGGGGGGGTGAAAAACTGTTTTTT

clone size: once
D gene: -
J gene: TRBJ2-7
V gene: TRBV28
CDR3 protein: CASSLGSTYEQYF
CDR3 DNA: TGTGCCAGCAGTTTAGGGAGTACCTACGAGCAGTACTTC

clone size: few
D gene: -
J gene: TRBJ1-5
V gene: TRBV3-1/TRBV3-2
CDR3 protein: CASSQDRAYQPQHF
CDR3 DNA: TGTGCCAGCAGCCAAGACAGGGCCTATCAGCCCCAGCATTTT

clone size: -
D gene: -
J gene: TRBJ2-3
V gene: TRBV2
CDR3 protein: CASSELAPTDTQYF
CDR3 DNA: TGTGCCAGCAGTGAACTAGCGCCCACAGATACGCAGTATTTT

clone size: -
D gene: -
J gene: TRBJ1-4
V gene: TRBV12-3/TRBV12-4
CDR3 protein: CASTTRFNEKLFF
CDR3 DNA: TGTGCCAGCACCACTCGGTTTAATGAAAAACTGTTTTTT

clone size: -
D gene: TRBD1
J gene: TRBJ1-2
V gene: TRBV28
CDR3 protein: CASSRDRDYGYTF
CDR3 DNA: TGTGCCAGCAGTCGGGACAGGGACTATGGCTACACCTTC

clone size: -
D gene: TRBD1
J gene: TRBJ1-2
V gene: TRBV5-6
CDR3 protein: CASADPGTGGDGYTF
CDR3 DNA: TGTGCCAGCGCCGATCCCGGGACAGGGGGCGACGGCTACACCTTC

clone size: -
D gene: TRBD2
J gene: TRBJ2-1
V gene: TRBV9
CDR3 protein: CASSAYPGLALDEQFF
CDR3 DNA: TGTGCCAGCAGCGCATACCCGGGACTAGCGCTTGATGAGCAGTTCTTC

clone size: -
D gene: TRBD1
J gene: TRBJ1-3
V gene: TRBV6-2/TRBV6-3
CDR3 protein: CASSPGPTGTGDF
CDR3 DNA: TGTGCCAGCAGCCCAGGACCAACCGGGACAGGGGATTTT

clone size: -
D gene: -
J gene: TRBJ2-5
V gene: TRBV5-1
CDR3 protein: CASSLGLETQYF
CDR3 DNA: TGCGCCAGCAGCTTGGGACTGGAGACCCAGTACTTC

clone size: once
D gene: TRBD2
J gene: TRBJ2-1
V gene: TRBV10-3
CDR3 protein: CAISESASGGPNEQFF
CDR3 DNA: TGTGCCATCAGTGAGTCGGCTAGCGGGGGGCCCAATGAGCAGTTCTTC

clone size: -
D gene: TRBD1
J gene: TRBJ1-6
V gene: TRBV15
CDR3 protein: CATSVPGQGLRGYNSPLHF
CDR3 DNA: TGTGCCACCAGCGTACCCGGACAGGGCTTAAGGGGATATAATTCACCCCTCCACTTT

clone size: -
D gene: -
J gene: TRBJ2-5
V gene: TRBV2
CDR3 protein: CASSAGVKGVTQYF
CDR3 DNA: TGTGCCAGCAGTGCAGGGGTAAAGGGGGTGACCCAGTACTTC

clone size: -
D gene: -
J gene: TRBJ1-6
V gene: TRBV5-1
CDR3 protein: CASSSRGFSSPLHF
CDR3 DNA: TGCGCCAGCAGCTCCAGGGGATTCAGTTCACCCCTCCACTTT

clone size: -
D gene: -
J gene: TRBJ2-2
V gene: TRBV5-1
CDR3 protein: CASEGALNTGELFF
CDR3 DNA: TGCGCCAGTGAGGGCGCTTTGAACACCGGGGAGCTGTTTTTT

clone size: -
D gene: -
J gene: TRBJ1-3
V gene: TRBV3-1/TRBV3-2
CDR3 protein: CASSPVLSGNTIYF
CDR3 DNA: TGTGCCAGCAGCCCAGTGCTCTCTGGAAACACCATATATTTT

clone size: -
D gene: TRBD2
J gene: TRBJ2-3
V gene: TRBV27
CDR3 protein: CASSFGAGPTDTQYF
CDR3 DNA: TGTGCCAGCAGTTTCGGAGCGGGGCCTACAGATACGCAGTATTTT

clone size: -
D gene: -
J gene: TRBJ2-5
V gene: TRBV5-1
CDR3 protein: CASSLATEETQYF
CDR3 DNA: TGCGCCAGCAGCTTGGCAACAGAAGAGACCCAGTACTTC

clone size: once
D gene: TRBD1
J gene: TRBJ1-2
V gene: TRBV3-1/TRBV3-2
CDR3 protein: CASSRGTENYGYTF
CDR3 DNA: TGTGCCAGCAGCCGCGGGACAGAGAACTATGGCTACACCTTC

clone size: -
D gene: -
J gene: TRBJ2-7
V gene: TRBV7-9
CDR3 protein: CASSFGGAYEQYF
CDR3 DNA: TGTGCCAGCAGCTTCGGAGGGGCCTACGAGCAGTACTTC

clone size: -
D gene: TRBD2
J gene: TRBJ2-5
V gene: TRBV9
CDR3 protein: CASSEGLAGESETQYF
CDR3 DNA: TGTGCCAGCAGCGAGGGGTTAGCGGGGGAGTCCGAGACCCAGTACTTC

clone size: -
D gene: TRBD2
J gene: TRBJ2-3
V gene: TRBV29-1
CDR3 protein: CSVEVAGVGTGQYF
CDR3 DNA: TGCAGCGTTGAAGTTGCGGGAGTGGGCACGGGGCAGTATTTT

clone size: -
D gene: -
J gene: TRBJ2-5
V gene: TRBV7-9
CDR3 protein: CASSLLETQYF
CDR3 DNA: TGTGCCAGCAGCTTACTGGAGACCCAGTACTTC

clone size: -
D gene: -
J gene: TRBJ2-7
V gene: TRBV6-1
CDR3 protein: CASSEVRRGSSYEQYF
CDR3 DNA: TGTGCCAGCAGTGAAGTGAGGAGGGGCTCCTCCTACGAGCAGTACTTC

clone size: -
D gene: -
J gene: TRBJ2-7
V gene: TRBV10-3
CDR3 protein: CAISGTARQYF
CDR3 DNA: TGTGCCATCAGCGGGACTGCCAGGCAGTACTTC

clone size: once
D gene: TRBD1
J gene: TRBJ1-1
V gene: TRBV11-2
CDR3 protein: CASSWGQTGTEAFF
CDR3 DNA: TGTGCCAGCAGCTGGGGACAGACGGGTACTGAAGCTTTCTTT

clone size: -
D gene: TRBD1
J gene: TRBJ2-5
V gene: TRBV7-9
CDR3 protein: CASSLVGTGRSETQYF
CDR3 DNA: TGTGCCAGCAGCTTAGTGGGGACAGGGAGGTCAGAGACCCAGTACTTC

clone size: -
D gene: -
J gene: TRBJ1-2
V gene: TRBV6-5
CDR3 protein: CASTLDRNYGYTF
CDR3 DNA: TGTGCCAGCACCCTCGACAGGAACTATGGCTACACCTTC

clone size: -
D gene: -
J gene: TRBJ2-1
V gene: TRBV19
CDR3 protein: CASRQGGSYNEQFF
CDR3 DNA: TGTGCCAGCCGACAGGGAGGTTCCTACAATGAGCAGTTCTTC

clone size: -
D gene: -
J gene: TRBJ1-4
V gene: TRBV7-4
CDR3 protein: CASSRGGESNEKLFF
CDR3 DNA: TGTGCCAGCAGCAGAGGGGGGGAATCTAATGAAAAACTGTTTTTT

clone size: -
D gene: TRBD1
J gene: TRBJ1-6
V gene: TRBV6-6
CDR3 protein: CASNEGQGYSPLHF
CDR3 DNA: TGTGCCAGCAACGAGGGACAGGGGTATTCACCCCTCCACTTT

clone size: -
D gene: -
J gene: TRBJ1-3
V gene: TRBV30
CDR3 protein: CAWSVGGFGNTIYF
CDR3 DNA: TGTGCCTGGAGTGTAGGAGGTTTTGGAAACACCATATATTTT

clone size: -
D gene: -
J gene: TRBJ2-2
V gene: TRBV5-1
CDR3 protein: CASSFGGPTTGELFF
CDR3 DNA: TGCGCCAGCAGCTTTGGTGGCCCAACCACCGGGGAGCTGTTTTTT

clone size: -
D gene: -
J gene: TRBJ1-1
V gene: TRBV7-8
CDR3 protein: CASGRGGPNTEAFF
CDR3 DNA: TGTGCCAGCGGGCGCGGGGGCCCTAACACTGAAGCTTTCTTT

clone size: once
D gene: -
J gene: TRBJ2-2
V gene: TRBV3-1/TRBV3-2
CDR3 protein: CASSRGPGTGELFF
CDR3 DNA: TGTGCCAGCAGCCGGGGGCCGGGCACCGGGGAGCTGTTTTTT

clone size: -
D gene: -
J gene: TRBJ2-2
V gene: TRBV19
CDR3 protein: CASGTVNTGELFF
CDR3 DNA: TGTGCCAGTGGGACTGTAAACACCGGGGAGCTGTTTTTT

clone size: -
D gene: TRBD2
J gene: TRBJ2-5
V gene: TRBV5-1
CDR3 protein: CASSYGGLAGEGTQYF
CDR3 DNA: TGCGCCAGCAGCTACGGGGGACTCGCGGGGGAGGGGACCCAGTACTTC

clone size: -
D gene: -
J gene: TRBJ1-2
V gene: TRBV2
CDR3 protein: CASSELAAGANGYTF
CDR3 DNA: TGTGCCAGCAGTGAACTAGCCGCGGGGGCGAATGGCTACACCTTC